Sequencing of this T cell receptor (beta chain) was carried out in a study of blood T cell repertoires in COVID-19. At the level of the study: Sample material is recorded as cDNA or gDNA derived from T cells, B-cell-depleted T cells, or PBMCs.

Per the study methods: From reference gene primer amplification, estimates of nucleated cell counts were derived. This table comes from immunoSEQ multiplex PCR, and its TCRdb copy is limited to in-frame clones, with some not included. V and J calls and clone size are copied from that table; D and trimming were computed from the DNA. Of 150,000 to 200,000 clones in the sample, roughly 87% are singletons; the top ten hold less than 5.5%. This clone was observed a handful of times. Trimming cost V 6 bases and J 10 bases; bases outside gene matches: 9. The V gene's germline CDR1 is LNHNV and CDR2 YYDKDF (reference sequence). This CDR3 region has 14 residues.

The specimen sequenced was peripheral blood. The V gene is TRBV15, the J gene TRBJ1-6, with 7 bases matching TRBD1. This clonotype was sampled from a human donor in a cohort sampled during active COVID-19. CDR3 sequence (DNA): TGTGCCACCAGTCACGACAGGGTAGGGTCACCCCTCCACTTT. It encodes CATSHDRVGSPLHF. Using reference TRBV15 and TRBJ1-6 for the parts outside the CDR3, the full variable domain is DAMVIQNPRYQVTQFGKPVTLSCSQTLNHNVMYWYQQKSSQAPKLLFHYYDKDFNNEADTPDNFQSRRPNTSFCFLDIRSPGLGDTAMYLCATSHDRVGSPLHFGNGTRLTVT.